This T cell receptor beta chain derives from a study of identical twins (dated by TCRdb to 2016 to 2018). Broadly, across the study: TCR alpha and beta repertoires from monozygotic twins, unrelated adults of various ages and cord blood were deep-sequenced to test whether fetal clonotypes persist. To rule out contamination, the twin experiments were replicated at different times with different library preparation protocols. General study outcomes and caveats: Out-of-frame TCR alpha sequences shared between twins showed an excess of low generation-probability sequences compared with coincidental sharing between unrelated individuals. The excess sharing between twins in beta out-of-frame sequences was weaker because fewer shared sequences reduced the signal-to-noise ratio. In monozygotic twins, out-of-frame TCR alpha sharing was systematically underestimated by recombination models, although the models agreed with sharing between unrelated individuals. Conclusions relied on cross-sectional statistical analysis, since the same donors could not be followed over many years. Invariant T cells such as MAIT and iNKT could partly confound zero-insertion analyses, although diverse VJ usage argued against such confounding for most clonotypes. Abundant cord blood beta clonotypes had fewer insertions, young adult naive repertoires showed a similar but weaker trend, and memory repertoires showed no such trend.

Libraries were made using 5' RACE. TCRdb shows the sequencer as Illumina HiSeq 2000. A universal primer binding site was introduced by template switching, and a unique molecular identifier was present in the final cDNA, enabling accurate counting of TCR cDNA molecules. Specific primers in the conserved constant-segment region were used to synthesize first-strand cDNA for the TCR alpha and beta chains. To control for contamination, every cDNA library was double barcoded, receiving both a SMART-Mk sample barcode and Illumina barcodes. Two successive PCR steps introduced TruSeq adapter sequences along with Illumina sample barcodes. Sequencing of the TCR alpha and beta cDNA libraries was done on the Illumina HiSeq platform using custom primers. Per the original workflow: Raw reads were processed with MiGEC to extract unique molecular identifiers, and MiXCR was used to determine CDR3 positions. For each individual, recombination models were inferred using an EM algorithm with the repgenHMM and IGoR tools. Shared clonotypes were analyzed with the tcR package in R, and sharing was normalized by the product of cloneset sizes. To study raw recombination without the effects of thymic and clonal selection, out-of-frame nonproductive sequences were analyzed. Starting from the raw public reads, TCRdb applied fastp trimming at Q25, assembled clones with MiXCR and retained in-frame beta chains. All rows with the same CDR3 protein become a single entry with the most common DNA and genes. Here the V and J calls rest on TCRdb's processing, not on the authors' analysis. In this sample the table shows 650,000 to 800,000 distinct CDR3 sequences, 8.6% of which occur a single time. Together, the top ten hold approximately 0.96% of the sample.

As to this clonotype: Its cognate antigen has yet to be identified. The record has no base qualities; no much larger clone is one base away.

Its CDR3 holds 16 amino acids, cysteine through phenylalanine. The CDR3 DNA has 48 bases and is translated from base 1. V has 4 bases trimmed and J has 2 bases trimmed; junction bases matching no gene number 7. As encoded in the germline V gene, CDR1 is MNHNS while CDR2 is SASEGT. All donors were healthy Caucasians. Three pairs of female monozygotic twins, all aged roughly 18 to 29 years, were included in the twin cohort. The RNA used for TCR libraries was isolated from peripheral blood mononuclear cells. These data were also reused for a study on yellow fever vaccine responses in identical twins. The second paper states: According to the authors, the vaccine-induced T cell response in identical twins seemed to be partly convergent and partly specific to each individual. The study precisely tracked vaccine-responding T cell clones in identical twins.

The rearrangement joined TRBV6-1 to TRBJ2-3, with 9 bases aligning to TRBD1. The sequenced material came from PBMCs. The sequence was collected from a woman between 18 and 29 years old in good health. The bases are TGTGCCAGCAGTGCCTCCGGGACAGGGATCACAGATACGCAGTATTTT. Translated, this gives CASSASGTGITDTQYF.